These 8 T cell receptor beta chains share one sample of origin, sequenced in a study of T cell changes during pregnancy in multiple sclerosis (dated by TCRdb to about 2019). The library was made by the immunoSEQ multiplex PCR assay. The table comes from immuneACCESS by way of TCRdb, which keeps in-frame sequences with V and J called. Part of the clones is missing from these tables; in studies checked, under half for an unresolved V gene and the rest for unknown reasons. This sample holds tens of thousands of clones; approximately 92% were observed only once. In total, the top ten clones hold roughly 0.81% of the sample. The specimen comprised CD4+ T cells from peripheral blood mononuclear cells, sampled in the third trimester of pregnancy. These receptors were taken from a female donor with multiple sclerosis, enrolled in a pregnancy study.

This clone showed up just once. This rearrangement joins TRBV29-1 to TRBJ1-3; the match to TRBD1 covers 7 bases. CDR1 is SQVTM, CDR2 ANQGSEA, per germline. The trim removed 3 bases at V and 2 bases at J, leaving 10 bases unmatched. CDR3 length equals 16 residues. The CDR3 bases are TGCAGCGTTGAGGTGTTTTCGACAGGGACTGGAAACACCATATATTTT. Its translation: CSVEVFSTGTGNTIYF.

This clone was counted only a few times. In DNA form, the CDR3 reads TGTGCCAGCAGCTTAGAGGGGACAGGGAATTCACCCCTCCACTTT. It specifies CASSLEGTGNSPLHF. This sequence joins TRBV7-9 and TRBJ1-6, with TRBD1 matching over 9 bases. The germline V gene has CDR1 SEHNR and CDR2 FQNEAQ (reference sequence). The J segment lost 7 bases and the V segment lost 1 base, leaving 2 bases of the junction unmatched. The CDR3 sequence is 15 residues long. Combining the CDR3 with reference TRBV7-9 and TRBJ1-6 gives the whole variable domain DTGVSQNPRHKITKRGQNVTFRCDPISEHNRLYWYRQTLGQGPEFLTYFQNEAQLEKSRLLSDRFSAERPKGSFSTLEIQRTEQGDSAMYLCASSLEGTGNSPLHFGNGTRLTVT.

A few counts support this clone. This chain connects TRBV7-9 to TRBJ1-1; TRBD1 agrees at 8 bases. The trim removed 5 bases at V and 4 bases at J, leaving 6 bases unmatched. Germline CDR1 reads SEHNR; CDR2 reads FQNEAQ (reference sequence). There are 14 residues in the CDR3. In DNA, the CDR3 is TGTGCCAGCAGCCCCCCCGACAGGGGCACTGAAGCTTTCTTT. Amino acids: CASSPPDRGTEAFF.

The J gene is TRBJ2-7, the V gene TRBV6-1; 7 bases agree with TRBD1. The CDR3 contains 14 residues. CDR1 and CDR2 from the germline V gene are MNHNS and SASEGT. With 6 bases clipped from V and 3 bases from J, the junction kept 8 bases outside the gene matches. The CDR3 nucleotides read TGTGCCAGCAGAGAGACAGGGAATCTCTACGAGCAGTACTTC. The encoded protein is CASRETGNLYEQYF.

The chain carries TRBV4-3 and TRBJ1-2; a weak D match, TRBD1 (6 bases). The CDR3 sequence is 16 residues long. CDR1 is LGHNA and CDR2 is YSLEER in the germline V gene. Deletions cut 6 bases from V and 3 bases from J, with 20 bases between. The CDR3 DNA sequence: TGCGCCAGCAGGTTGCTACAGACAGGACCCTACTATGGCTACACCTTC. Translation: CASRLLQTGPYYGYTF.

DNA for the CDR3: TGTGCCAGCAGGGGGGGAGCAGGGCGCTACGAGCAGTACTTC. This translates into CASRGGAGRYEQYF. This chain connects TRBV6-1 to TRBJ2-7, with D tentatively TRBD2 (6 bases). The V gene's germline CDR1 is MNHNS and CDR2 SASEGT. The CDR3 length is 14 residues. V lost 6 bases and J 3 bases, leaving 15 bases between the germline ends.

The V gene is TRBV5-1, the J gene TRBJ1-2; 7 bases are shared with TRBD1. V gave up 3 bases and J gave up 3 bases; unmatched junction bases: 5. This CDR3 region has 14 residues. Germline V gene data show CDR1 as SGHRS and CDR2 as YFSETQ. The CDR3 loop is CASSSGQWDYGYTF. For the CDR3, the DNA is TGCGCCAGCAGCTCGGGACAGTGGGACTATGGCTACACCTTC.

This chain connects TRBV9 to TRBJ1-2; D may be TRBD1 (5 bases). The CDR3 runs 14 residues. Trimming shortened V by 1 base and J by 3 bases, and 10 bases separated the two germline ends. In germline, CDR1 is SGDLS, CDR2 YYNGEE. The CDR3 nucleotides are TGTGCCAGCAGCGTATCCGACAGAGACTATGGCTACACCTTC. Translating it yields CASSVSDRDYGYTF.